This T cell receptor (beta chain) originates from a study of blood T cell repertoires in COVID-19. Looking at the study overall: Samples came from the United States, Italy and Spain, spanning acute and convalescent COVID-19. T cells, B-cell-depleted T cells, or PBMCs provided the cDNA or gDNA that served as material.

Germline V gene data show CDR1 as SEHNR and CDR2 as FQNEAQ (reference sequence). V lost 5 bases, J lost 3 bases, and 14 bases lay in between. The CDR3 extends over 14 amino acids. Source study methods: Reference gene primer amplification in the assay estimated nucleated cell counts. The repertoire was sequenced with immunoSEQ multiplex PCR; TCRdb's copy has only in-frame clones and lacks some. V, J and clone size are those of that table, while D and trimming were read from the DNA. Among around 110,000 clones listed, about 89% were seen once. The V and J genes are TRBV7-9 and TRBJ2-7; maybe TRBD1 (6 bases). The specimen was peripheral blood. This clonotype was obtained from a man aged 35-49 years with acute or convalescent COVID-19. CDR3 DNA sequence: TGTGCCAGCAGCACGGGACAAGGGGGCTACGAGCAGTACTTC. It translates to CASSTGQGGYEQYF. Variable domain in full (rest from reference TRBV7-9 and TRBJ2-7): DTGVSQNPRHKITKRGQNVTFRCDPISEHNRLYWYRQTLGQGPEFLTYFQNEAQLEKSRLLSDRFSAERPKGSFSTLEIQRTEQGDSAMYLCASSTGQGGYEQYFGPGTRLTVT.